This T cell receptor beta chain was captured in a study of OX40 agonist ivuxolimab in advanced cancers. Study overall: Across the patients, intravenous ivuxolimab was delivered every 2 weeks at 0.01 to 10 mg/kg. Hepatocellular carcinoma, melanoma, renal cell or head and neck cancer affected the dose-escalation patients.

Peripheral blood came from all dose cohorts at three timepoints. Libraries were prepared by immunoSEQ multiplex PCR; TCRdb keeps only in-frame clonotypes and omits some of them. The repertoire holds 69,000 or so clones, about four fifths seen once, with about 7% in the top ten. This TCR was sampled from an adult with an advanced solid tumor such as melanoma, head and neck, liver or kidney cancer. The sequenced sample was CD4+ or CD8+ T cells sorted from blood, obtained in a trial of the OX40 agonist ivuxolimab.

The CDR3 region has the DNA TGTGCCTGGAGTGTCCCATTGGGGGGGGCCGTGGAGACCCAGTACTTC. It is translated as CAWSVPLGGAVETQYF. The chain couples TRBV30 to TRBJ2-5; D may be TRBD2 (7 bases). The CDR3 runs to 16 residues. In germline, CDR1 is GTSNPN, CDR2 SVGIG (reference sequence). The V gene lost 0 bases and the J gene lost 5 bases, with 19 bases spanning the gap.